The 24 T cell receptor beta chains below were found in one sample sequenced in a study of T cell repertoires in cytomegalovirus infection. TCRdb reanalysed the reads using MiXCR and keeps one entry per CDR3 protein. The data contain under 200,000 distinct CDR3 sequences, roughly 20% of them singletons. The antigens these receptors bind are not known. The sample here was CD8+ T cells from cultured PBMCs, taken from culture after CMV antigen stimulation. These receptor sequences come from a human donor in good health (CMV status not recorded). Some clones in this sample may be carry-over from other donors' samples.

This clonotype has just a few counts. The chain is built from TRBV6-1 and TRBJ2-5; D might be TRBD2 (6 bases). Per germline, CDR1 MNHNS and CDR2 SASEGT. Trimming removed 8 bases from V and 1 base from J, with 8 bases in between. The CDR3 covers 12 residues. DNA of the CDR3: TGTGCCAGCGGAGGGTTCCAAGAGACCCAGTACTTC. Translated, it gives CASGGFQETQYF.

CDR3 nucleotides: TGTGCCAGCAGCTCTACCCAAGGCCTCACAGATACGCAGTATTTT. This translates into CASSSTQGLTDTQYF. The rearrangement joins TRBV7-9 to TRBJ2-3; D remains unclear. This CDR3 has 15 amino acids. The V gene's germline CDR1 is SEHNR and CDR2 FQNEAQ (reference sequence). Trimming pared 4 bases from V and 2 bases from J, leaving 13 bases between. Using reference TRBV7-9 and TRBJ2-3 for the parts outside the CDR3, the full variable domain is DTGVSQNPRHKITKRGQNVTFRCDPISEHNRLYWYRQTLGQGPEFLTYFQNEAQLEKSRLLSDRFSAERPKGSFSTLEIQRTEQGDSAMYLCASSSTQGLTDTQYFGPGTRLTVL.

There are a few counts of this clonotype. The gene calls are TRBV7-2 and TRBJ2-7; either TRBD1 or TRBD2 may supply D (5 bases each). The germline CDR1 and CDR2 sequences are SGHTA and FQGNSA. Trimming shortened V by 1 base and J by 6 bases, and 19 bases separated the two germline ends. There are 16 residues in the CDR3. CDR3 residues: CASSLVYPSRDGEQYF. The DNA for the CDR3 is TGTGCCAGCAGCTTAGTTTACCCGAGCAGGGACGGCGAGCAGTACTTC. Drawing the rest from reference TRBV7-2 and TRBJ2-7, the complete variable domain is GAGVSQSPSNKVTEKGKDVELRCDPISGHTALYWYRQSLGQGLEFLIYFQGNSAPDKSGLPSDRFSAERTGGSVSTLTIQRTQQEDSAVYLCASSLVYPSRDGEQYFGPGTRLTVT.

The rearrangement links TRBV7-6 to TRBJ1-2, with D tentatively TRBD1 (5 bases). The V and J ends lost 0 bases and 1 base respectively, with 9 bases between them. This CDR3 comprises 15 residues. CDR1 and CDR2 (germline): SGHVS, FNYEAQ. CDR3 bases: TGTGCCAGCAGCTTAGCGGCAGGGCTTAACTATGGCTACACCTTC. Translating gives CASSLAAGLNYGYTF. The complete variable domain, with remaining parts taken from reference TRBV7-6 and TRBJ1-2, reads GAGVSQSPRYKVTKRGQDVALRCDPISGHVSLYWYRQALGQGPEFLTYFNYEAQQDKSGLPNDRFSAERPEGSISTLTIQRTEQRDSAMYRCASSLAAGLNYGYTFGSGTRLTVV.

This clonotype was counted a few times. V gene TRBV7-9 combines with J gene TRBJ1-4, with 7 bases fitting TRBD1. In germline, CDR1 is SEHNR, CDR2 FQNEAQ (reference sequence). This CDR3 spans 17 amino acids. Trimming cost V 1 base and J 0 bases; bases outside gene matches: 5. CDR3 sequence reads: CASSLGEGAATNEKLFF. In nucleotides, the CDR3 is TGTGCCAGCAGCTTAGGAGAGGGGGCTGCAACTAATGAAAAACTGTTTTTT.

The chain is built from TRBV6-2 or TRBV6-3 and TRBJ2-2; 10 bases align to TRBD2. The CDR3 runs 15 residues. Germline CDR1 MNHEY, CDR2 SVGEGT. J lost 4 bases, V lost 5 bases, and 4 bases had no gene match. The CDR3 is CASSASGGLTGELFF. Written as DNA, the CDR3 is TGTGCCAGCAGTGCTAGCGGGGGCCTCACCGGGGAGCTGTTTTTT.

This clonotype was detected only a few times. The chain uses TRBV7-6 and TRBJ2-1; TRBD2 might be the D (6 bases). Germline V gene sequence: CDR1 SGHVS, CDR2 FNYEAQ. The CDR3 consists of 15 residues. V was shortened by 1 base and J by 7 bases, with 14 bases between the two germline ends. The CDR3 DNA reads TGTGCCAGCAGCTTAGGACTAGAGGTTGGGAATGAGCAGTTCTTC. Amino acid sequence: CASSLGLEVGNEQFF.

V and J are TRBV7-2 and TRBJ1-2; TRBD1 matches 9 bases. V trimming: 5 bases; J trimming: 7 bases; junction bases outside the gene matches: 11. CDR1 is SGHTA and CDR2 is FQGNSA in the germline V gene. The CDR3 is 15 residues long. CDR3 residues: CASSPTGTGSFGYTF. The CDR3 DNA is TGTGCCAGCAGCCCCACTGGGACAGGGTCCTTTGGCTACACCTTC.

The CDR3 nucleotides are TGTGCCAGCAGTTTATTGAGGGGCCGGGACACTGAAGCTTTCTTT. It is translated as CASSLLRGRDTEAFF. The rearrangement uses TRBV27 and TRBJ1-1, with D maybe TRBD1 (5 bases). The V and J ends lost 1 base and 3 bases respectively, with 12 bases between them. This CDR3 is 15 amino acids long. Germline V CDR1 and CDR2: MNHEY, SMNVEV (reference sequence).

This rearrangement joins TRBV27 to TRBJ2-7; perhaps TRBD1 as D (5 bases). Germline V lookup: CDR1 MNHEY, CDR2 SMNVEV (reference sequence). The V end lost 4 bases, the J end lost 6 bases, and 22 bases lay between the germline ends. The CDR3 runs 16 residues. CDR3 sequence reads: CASSSQGVVPGIEQYF. In nucleotides, the CDR3 is TGTGCCAGCAGTTCCCAAGGGGTGGTCCCAGGGATCGAGCAGTACTTC.

The chain employs TRBV7-2 and TRBJ1-1; 7 bases fit TRBD1. This CDR3 comprises 14 residues. Trimming took 3 bases from V and 2 from J; bases not matched to a gene: 3. Per germline, CDR1 SGHTA and CDR2 FQGNSA. The CDR3 sequence: CASSFNRGNTEAFF. In nucleotides, the CDR3 is TGTGCCAGCAGCTTTAACAGGGGTAACACTGAAGCTTTCTTT.

The rearrangement links TRBV30 to TRBJ2-5, with D possibly TRBD2 on 6 matching bases. Germline lookup yields CDR1 GTSNPN and CDR2 SVGIG (reference sequence). Trimming took 0 bases from V and 4 from J, leaving 9 bases between them. The CDR3 consists of 13 residues. The DNA of the CDR3 is TGTGCCTGGAGTGTACTAGCTAGAGAGACCCAGTACTTC. Its protein product is CAWSVLARETQYF.

Only a few counts were recorded for this clonotype. The chain recombines TRBV28 with TRBJ1-3; D perhaps matches TRBD1 (6 bases). CDR1 MDHEN and CDR2 SYDVKM come from the germline V gene. V was pared by 3 bases and J by 4 bases, with 10 bases between. This CDR3 spans 14 amino acids. CDR3: CASSFPGEGNTIYF. CDR3 DNA sequence: TGTGCCAGCAGTTTTCCAGGGGAAGGAAACACCATATATTTT.

This clonotype was seen a few times. V and J are TRBV4-3 and TRBJ1-1; perhaps TRBD1 as D (5 bases). The CDR3 is 19 residues long. Germline CDR1 LGHNA, CDR2 YSLEER. Trimming stripped 0 bases from V and 0 bases from J, with 20 bases between. The CDR3 region is CASSQDRQGNLHMNTEAFF. The CDR3 nucleotides are TGCGCCAGCAGCCAAGATCGCCAGGGCAACCTCCACATGAACACTGAAGCTTTCTTT.

The table lists this clonotype with many counts. The genes are TRBV7-2 and TRBJ1-5; D possibly corresponds to TRBD1 (5 bases). V lost 1 base and J 8 bases, leaving 12 bases between the germline ends. The germline gives CDR1 SGHTA, CDR2 FQGNSA. The CDR3 has 14 amino acids. The CDR3: CASSLVGGGKPQHF. In nucleotides, the CDR3 is TGTGCCAGCAGCTTAGTCGGGGGAGGGAAGCCCCAGCATTTT.

CDR3 DNA sequence: TGTGCCATCAGTGACCCCGGGACAGGGCACTCCTACGAGCAGTACTTC. Translated: CAISDPGTGHSYEQYF. The chain links TRBV10-3 to TRBJ2-7, with 9 nucleotides matching TRBD1. V lost 3 bases to trimming and J lost 0 bases; unmatched junction nucleotides: 6. Looked up from germline, CDR1 is ENHRY and CDR2 is SYGVKD. This CDR3 has 16 residues.

The V and J genes are TRBV7-2 and TRBJ2-7; 9 positions match TRBD2. Germline V lookup: CDR1 SGHTA, CDR2 FQGNSA. J lost 2 bases, V lost 5 bases, and 10 bases had no gene match. The CDR3 has 16 residues. The CDR3 DNA reads as TGTGCCAGCAGCCTAATAGCGGGGGAACCTACCTACGAGCAGTACTTC. Amino acids: CASSLIAGEPTYEQYF.

This clonotype was picked up a small number of times. This chain joins TRBV12-3 or TRBV12-4 and TRBJ2-1, with D unresolved. The length of the CDR3 is 13 residues. The ends were cut back, 4 bases at V and 4 bases at J, with 8 bases in the middle. CDR3 DNA: TGTGCCAGCAGTTACGGAGTGTACAATGAGCAGTTCTTC. Amino acid sequence: CASSYGVYNEQFF.

The V gene is TRBV7-6, the J gene TRBJ1-6; a possible D gene is TRBD1 (5 bases). CDR1 is SGHVS and CDR2 is FNYEAQ in the germline V gene. CDR3 length: 14 amino acids. Trimming cost V 8 bases and J 11 bases, with 19 bases left between them. The CDR3 DNA follows: TGTGCCAGCGGAGCCAGGGTTGTCGGGACACCCCTCCACTTT. It encodes CASGARVVGTPLHF.

This chain connects TRBV12-3 or TRBV12-4 to TRBJ2-2, with no clear D. V was trimmed by 4 bases and J by 0 bases, leaving 9 bases between them. The CDR3 extends over 15 amino acids. The CDR3 coding sequence is TGTGCCAGCAGTTCCGGAGTACCGAACACCGGGGAGCTGTTTTTT. As protein: CASSSGVPNTGELFF.

The chain links TRBV19 to TRBJ2-1; possibly TRBD1 for D (6 bases). The V and J ends lost 4 bases and 6 bases respectively, with 16 bases between them. CDR3 size: 15 residues. Germline V gene data show CDR1 as LNHDA and CDR2 as SQIVND (reference sequence). CDR3 loop: CASSTDTGYSNEQFF. CDR3 in DNA: TGTGCCAGTAGTACTGACACAGGGTATAGCAATGAGCAGTTCTTC.

The chain carries TRBV11-1 and TRBJ2-2, with no clear D. CDR1 and CDR2 from the germline V gene are SGHAT and FQDESV (reference sequence). V dropped 4 bases and J dropped 5 bases, with 14 bases sitting between them. This CDR3 comprises 15 residues. The DNA for the CDR3 is TGTGCCAGCAGCTCTCTCCTATTGGGGACCGGGGAGCTGTTTTTT. Residues: CASSSLLLGTGELFF.

The rearrangement links TRBV19 to TRBJ2-7; tentatively, D is TRBD2 (6 bases). The length of the CDR3 is 15 residues. V gave up 6 bases and J gave up 2 bases, with 17 bases separating them. Germline assignment: CDR1 LNHDA and CDR2 SQIVND (reference sequence). CDR3 in DNA: TGTGCCAGTAGCCCCGAAGGAGGGATTGCCTACGAGCAGTACTTC. This encodes CASSPEGGIAYEQYF.

The rearrangement uses TRBV12-3 or TRBV12-4 and TRBJ2-3; D possibly corresponds to TRBD1 (6 bases). V shed 5 bases and J shed 0 bases, with 15 bases lying between them. CDR3 length: 16 residues. The DNA of the CDR3 is TGTGCCAGCAGTACCGGGACACCCCTTAGCACAGATACGCAGTATTTT. Amino acid sequence: CASSTGTPLSTDTQYF.